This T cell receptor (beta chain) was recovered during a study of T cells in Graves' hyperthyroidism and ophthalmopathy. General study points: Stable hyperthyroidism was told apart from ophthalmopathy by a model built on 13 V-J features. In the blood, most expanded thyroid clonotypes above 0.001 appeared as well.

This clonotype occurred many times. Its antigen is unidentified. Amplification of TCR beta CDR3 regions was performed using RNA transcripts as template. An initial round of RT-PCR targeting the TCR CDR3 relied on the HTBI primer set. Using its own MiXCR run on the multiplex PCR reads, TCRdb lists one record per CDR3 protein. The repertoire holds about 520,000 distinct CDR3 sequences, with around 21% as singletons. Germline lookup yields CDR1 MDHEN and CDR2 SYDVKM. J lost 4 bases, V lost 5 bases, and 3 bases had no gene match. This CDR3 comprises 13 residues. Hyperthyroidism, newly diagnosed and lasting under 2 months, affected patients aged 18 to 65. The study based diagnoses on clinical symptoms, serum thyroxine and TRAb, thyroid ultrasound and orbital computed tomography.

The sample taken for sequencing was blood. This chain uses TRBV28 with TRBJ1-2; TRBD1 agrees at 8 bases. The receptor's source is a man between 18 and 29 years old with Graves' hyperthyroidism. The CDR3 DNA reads TGTGCCAGCAGTGGTGGACAGGGCTATGGCTACACCTTC. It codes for CASSGGQGYGYTF.